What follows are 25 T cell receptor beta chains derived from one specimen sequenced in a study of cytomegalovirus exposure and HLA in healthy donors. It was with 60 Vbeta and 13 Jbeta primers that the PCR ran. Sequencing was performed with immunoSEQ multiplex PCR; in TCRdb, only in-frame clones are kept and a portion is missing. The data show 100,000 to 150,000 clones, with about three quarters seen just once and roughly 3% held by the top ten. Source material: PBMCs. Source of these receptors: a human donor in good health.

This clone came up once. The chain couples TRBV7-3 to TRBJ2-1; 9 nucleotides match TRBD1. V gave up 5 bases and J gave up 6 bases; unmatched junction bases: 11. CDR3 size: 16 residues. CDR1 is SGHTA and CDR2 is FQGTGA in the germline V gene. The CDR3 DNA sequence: TGTGCCAGCAGCCCTGTTCCGGGACAGGGATCCAATGAGCAGTTCTTC. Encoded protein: CASSPVPGQGSNEQFF.

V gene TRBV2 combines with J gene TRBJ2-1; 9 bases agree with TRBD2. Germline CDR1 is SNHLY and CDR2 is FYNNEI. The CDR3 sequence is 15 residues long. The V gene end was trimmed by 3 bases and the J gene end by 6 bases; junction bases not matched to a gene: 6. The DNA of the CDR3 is TGTGCCAGCAGTGAGGCTAGCGGGAAGGGCAATGAGCAGTTCTTC. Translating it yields CASSEASGKGNEQFF.

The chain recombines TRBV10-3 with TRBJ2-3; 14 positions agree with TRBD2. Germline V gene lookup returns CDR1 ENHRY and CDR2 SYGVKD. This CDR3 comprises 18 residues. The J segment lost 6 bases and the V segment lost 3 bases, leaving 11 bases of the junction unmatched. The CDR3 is CAISDPVPGLAGVDTQYF. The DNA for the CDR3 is TGTGCCATCAGTGACCCTGTACCGGGACTAGCGGGAGTCGATACGCAGTATTTT.

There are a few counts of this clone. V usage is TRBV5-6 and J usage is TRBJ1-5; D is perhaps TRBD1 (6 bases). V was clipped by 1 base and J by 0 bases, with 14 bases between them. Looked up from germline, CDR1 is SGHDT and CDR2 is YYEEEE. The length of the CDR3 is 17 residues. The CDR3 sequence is CASSLSPTGHSNQPQHF. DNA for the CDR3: TGTGCCAGCAGCTTGTCTCCCACAGGGCATAGCAATCAGCCCCAGCATTTT.

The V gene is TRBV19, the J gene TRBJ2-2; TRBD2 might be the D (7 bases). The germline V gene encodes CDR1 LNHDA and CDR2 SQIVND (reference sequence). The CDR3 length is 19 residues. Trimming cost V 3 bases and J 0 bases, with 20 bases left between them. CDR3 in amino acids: CASSIRGAGRYANTGELFF. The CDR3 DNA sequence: TGTGCCAGTAGTATTCGGGGGGCAGGGAGATACGCGAACACCGGGGAGCTGTTTTTT.

The CDR3: CASKQGVNTGELFF. The CDR3 coding sequence is TGTGCCAGCAAGCAAGGGGTGAACACCGGGGAGCTGTTTTTT. The chain uses TRBV5-4 and TRBJ2-2, with TRBD1 as a possible D gene (5 bases). Germline V lookup: CDR1 SGHNT, CDR2 YYREEE (reference sequence). This CDR3 is built from 14 residues. With 6 bases removed from V and 1 base from J, the gap between germline ends came to 10 bases.

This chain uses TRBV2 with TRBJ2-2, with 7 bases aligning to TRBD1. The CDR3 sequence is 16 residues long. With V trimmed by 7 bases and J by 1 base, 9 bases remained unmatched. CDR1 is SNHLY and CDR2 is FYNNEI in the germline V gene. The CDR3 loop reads CASKYDRVKNTGELFF. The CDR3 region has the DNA TGTGCCAGCAAATACGACAGGGTGAAGAACACCGGGGAGCTGTTTTTT.

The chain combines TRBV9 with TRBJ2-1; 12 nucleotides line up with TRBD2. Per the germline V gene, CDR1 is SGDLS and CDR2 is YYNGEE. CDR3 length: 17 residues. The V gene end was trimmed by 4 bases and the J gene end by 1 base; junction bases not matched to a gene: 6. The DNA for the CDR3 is TGTGCCAGCAGCCCGACTAGCGGGGGCCAATCCTACAATGAGCAGTTCTTC. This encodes CASSPTSGGQSYNEQFF.

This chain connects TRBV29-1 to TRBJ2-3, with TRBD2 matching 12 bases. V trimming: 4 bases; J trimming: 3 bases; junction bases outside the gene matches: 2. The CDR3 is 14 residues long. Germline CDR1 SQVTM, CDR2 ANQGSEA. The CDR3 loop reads CSVAGLAGTDTQYF. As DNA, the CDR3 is TGCAGCGTTGCCGGACTAGCGGGGACAGATACGCAGTATTTT.

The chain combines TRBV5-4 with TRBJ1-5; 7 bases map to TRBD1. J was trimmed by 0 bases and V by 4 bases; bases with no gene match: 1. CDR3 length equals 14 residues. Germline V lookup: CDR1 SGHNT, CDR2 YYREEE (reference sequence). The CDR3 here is CASSTGASNQPQHF. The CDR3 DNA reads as TGTGCCAGCAGCACAGGGGCTAGCAATCAGCCCCAGCATTTT.

Written as DNA, the CDR3 is TGTGCCAGCTCGACCGCCCCGCGGGGGCTAAGCACAGATACGCAGTATTTT. As protein: CASSTAPRGLSTDTQYF. This chain joins TRBV18 and TRBJ2-3; possibly TRBD2 for D (7 bases). V was shortened by 6 bases and J by 0 bases, with 19 bases between the two germline ends. Germline loops: CDR1 KGHSH, CDR2 LQKENI. The CDR3 is 17 amino acids.

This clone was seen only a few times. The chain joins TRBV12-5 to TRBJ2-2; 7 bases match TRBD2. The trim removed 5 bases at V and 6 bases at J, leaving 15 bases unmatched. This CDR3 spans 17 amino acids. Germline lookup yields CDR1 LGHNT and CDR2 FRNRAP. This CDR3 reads CASGPPTSSGYPGELFF. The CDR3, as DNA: TGTGCTAGTGGTCCGCCGACTAGTAGCGGGTATCCCGGGGAGCTGTTTTTT.

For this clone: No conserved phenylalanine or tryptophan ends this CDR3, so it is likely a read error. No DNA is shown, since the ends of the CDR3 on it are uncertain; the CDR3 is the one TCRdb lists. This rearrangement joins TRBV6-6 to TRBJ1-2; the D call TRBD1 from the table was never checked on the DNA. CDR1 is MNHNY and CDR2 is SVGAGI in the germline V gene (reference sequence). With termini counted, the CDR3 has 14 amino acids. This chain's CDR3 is CASSYTQGSVLDSV.

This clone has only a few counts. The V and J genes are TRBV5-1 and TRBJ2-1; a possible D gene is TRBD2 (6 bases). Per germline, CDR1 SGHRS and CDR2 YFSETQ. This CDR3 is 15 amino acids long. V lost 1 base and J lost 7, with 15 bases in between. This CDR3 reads CASSLRESPGNEQFF. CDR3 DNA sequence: TGCGCCAGCAGCTTGCGGGAGTCACCGGGGAATGAGCAGTTCTTC.

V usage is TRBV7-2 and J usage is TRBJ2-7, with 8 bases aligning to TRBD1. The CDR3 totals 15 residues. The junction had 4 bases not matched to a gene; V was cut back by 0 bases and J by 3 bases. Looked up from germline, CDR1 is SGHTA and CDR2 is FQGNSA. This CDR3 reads CASSLAGTGIYEQYF. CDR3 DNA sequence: TGTGCCAGCAGCTTAGCGGGGACAGGTATCTACGAGCAGTACTTC.

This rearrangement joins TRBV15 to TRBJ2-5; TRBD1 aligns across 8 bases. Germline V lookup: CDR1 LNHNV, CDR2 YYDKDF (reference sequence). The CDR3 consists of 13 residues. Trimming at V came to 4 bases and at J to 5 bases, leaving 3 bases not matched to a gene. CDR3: CATSTGGGETQYF. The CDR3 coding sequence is TGTGCCACCAGCACAGGGGGCGGGGAGACCCAGTACTTC.

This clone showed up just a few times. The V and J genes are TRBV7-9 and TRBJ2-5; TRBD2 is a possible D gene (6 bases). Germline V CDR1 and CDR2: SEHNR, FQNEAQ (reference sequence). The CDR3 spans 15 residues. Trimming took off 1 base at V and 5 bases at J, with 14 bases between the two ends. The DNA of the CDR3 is TGTGCCAGCAGCTTAGGAGGCGGGATAAGGGAGACCCAGTACTTC. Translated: CASSLGGGIRETQYF.

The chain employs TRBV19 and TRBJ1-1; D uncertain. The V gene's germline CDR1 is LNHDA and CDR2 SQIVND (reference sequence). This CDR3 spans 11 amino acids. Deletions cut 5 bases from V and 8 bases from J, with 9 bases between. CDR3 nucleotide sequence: TGTGCCAGTAGTCGCCAGGCGGAAGCTTTCTTT. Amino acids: CASSRQAEAFF.

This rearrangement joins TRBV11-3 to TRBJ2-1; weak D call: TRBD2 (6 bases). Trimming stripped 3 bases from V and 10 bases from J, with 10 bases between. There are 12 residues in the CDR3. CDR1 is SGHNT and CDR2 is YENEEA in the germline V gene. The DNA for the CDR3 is TGTGCCAGCAGCTTTGATGGGGGGGAGCAGTTCTTC. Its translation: CASSFDGGEQFF.

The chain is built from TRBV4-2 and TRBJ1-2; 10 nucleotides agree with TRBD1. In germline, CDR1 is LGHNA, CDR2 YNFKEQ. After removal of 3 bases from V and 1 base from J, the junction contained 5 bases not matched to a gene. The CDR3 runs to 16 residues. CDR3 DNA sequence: TGTGCCAGCAGCCAGACGACAGGGGGCAATAACTATGGCTACACCTTC. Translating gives CASSQTTGGNNYGYTF.

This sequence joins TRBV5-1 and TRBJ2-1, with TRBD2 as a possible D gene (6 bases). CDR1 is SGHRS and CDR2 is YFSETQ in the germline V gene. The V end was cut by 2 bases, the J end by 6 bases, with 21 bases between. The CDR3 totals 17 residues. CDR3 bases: TGCGCCAGCAGCTTAAGTAAGGTCGGGACGGGACTCAATGAGCAGTTCTTC. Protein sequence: CASSLSKVGTGLNEQFF.

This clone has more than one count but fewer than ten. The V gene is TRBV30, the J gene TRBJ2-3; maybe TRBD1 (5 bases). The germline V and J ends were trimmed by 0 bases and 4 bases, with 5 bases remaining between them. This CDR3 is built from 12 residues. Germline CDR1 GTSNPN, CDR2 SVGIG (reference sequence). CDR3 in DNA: TGTGCCTGGAGTGTACAGGCAGATACGCAGTATTTT. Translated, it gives CAWSVQADTQYF.

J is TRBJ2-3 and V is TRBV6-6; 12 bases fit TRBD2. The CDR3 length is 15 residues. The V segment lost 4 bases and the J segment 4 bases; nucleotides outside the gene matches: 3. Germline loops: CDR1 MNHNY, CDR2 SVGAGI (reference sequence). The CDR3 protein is CASSSGLAGPDTQYF. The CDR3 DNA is TGTGCCAGCAGTTCGGGACTAGCGGGCCCAGATACGCAGTATTTT.

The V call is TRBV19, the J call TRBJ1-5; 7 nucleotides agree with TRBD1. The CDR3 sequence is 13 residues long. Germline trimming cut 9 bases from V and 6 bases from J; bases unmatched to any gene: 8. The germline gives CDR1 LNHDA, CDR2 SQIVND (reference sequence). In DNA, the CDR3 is TGTGCCAGCAGCACAGGGGTGGGTCAGCCCCAGCATTTT. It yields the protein CASSTGVGQPQHF.

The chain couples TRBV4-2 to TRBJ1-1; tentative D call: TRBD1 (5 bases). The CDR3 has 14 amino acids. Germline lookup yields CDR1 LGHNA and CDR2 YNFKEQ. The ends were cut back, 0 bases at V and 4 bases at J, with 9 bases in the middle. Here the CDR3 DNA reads TGTGCCAGCAGCCAAGAGCGGGGGAGCACTGAAGCTTTCTTT. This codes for CASSQERGSTEAFF.